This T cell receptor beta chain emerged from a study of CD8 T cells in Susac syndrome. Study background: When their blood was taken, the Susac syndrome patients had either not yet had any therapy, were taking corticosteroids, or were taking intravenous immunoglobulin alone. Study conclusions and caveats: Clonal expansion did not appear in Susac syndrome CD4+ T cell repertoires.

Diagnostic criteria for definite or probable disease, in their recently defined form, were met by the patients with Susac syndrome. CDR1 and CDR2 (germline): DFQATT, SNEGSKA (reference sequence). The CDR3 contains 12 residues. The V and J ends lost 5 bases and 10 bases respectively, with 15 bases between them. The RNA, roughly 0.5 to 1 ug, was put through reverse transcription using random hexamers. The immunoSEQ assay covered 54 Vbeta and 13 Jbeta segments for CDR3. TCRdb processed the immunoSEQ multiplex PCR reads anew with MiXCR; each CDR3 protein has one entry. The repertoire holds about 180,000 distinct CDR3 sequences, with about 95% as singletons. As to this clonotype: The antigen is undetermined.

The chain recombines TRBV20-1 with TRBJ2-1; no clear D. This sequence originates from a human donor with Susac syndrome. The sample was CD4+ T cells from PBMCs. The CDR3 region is CSASLHRTEQFF. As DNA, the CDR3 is TGCAGTGCTTCCCTCCACCGGACCGAGCAGTTCTTC.